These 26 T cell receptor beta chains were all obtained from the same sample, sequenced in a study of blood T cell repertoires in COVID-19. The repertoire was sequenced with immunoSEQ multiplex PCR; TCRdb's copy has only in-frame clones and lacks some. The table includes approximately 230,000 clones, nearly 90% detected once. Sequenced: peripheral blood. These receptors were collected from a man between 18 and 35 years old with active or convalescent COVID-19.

CDR3 sequence reads: CASSDAGFGYTF. Here the CDR3 DNA reads TGTGCCAGCAGTGACGCGGGGTTTGGCTACACCTTC. V usage is TRBV6-4 and J usage is TRBJ1-2; no firm D call. Trimming took off 2 bases at V and 7 bases at J, with 8 bases between the two ends. CDR1 and CDR2 from the germline V gene are MRHNA and SNTAGT. This CDR3 has 12 residues.

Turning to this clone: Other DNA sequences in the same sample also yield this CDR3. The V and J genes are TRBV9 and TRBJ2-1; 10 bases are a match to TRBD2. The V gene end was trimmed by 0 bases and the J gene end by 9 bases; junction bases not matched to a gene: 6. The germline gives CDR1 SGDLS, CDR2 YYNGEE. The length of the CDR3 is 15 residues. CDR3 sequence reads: CASSVAAGGPGEQFF. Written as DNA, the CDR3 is TGTGCCAGCAGCGTAGCAGCGGGGGGGCCGGGTGAGCAGTTCTTC. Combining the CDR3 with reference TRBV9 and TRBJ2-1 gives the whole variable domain DSGVTQTPKHLITATGQRVTLRCSPRSGDLSVYWYQQSLDQGLQFLIQYYNGEERAKGNILERFSAQQFPDLHSELNLSSLELGDSALYFCASSVAAGGPGEQFFGPGTRLTVL.

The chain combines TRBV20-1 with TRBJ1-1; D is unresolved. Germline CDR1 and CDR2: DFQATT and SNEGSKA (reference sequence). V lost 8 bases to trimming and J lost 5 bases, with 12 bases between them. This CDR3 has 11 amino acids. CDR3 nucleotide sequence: TGCAGTCCTGCGAGAGGGACTGAAGCTTTCTTT. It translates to CSPARGTEAFF.

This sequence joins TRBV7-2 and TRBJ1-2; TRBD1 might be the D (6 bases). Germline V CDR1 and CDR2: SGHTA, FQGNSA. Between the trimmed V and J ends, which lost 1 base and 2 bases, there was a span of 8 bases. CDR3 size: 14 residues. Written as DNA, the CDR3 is TGTGCCAGCAGCTTAGAGAGGGGGAACTATGGCTACACCTTC. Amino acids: CASSLERGNYGYTF.

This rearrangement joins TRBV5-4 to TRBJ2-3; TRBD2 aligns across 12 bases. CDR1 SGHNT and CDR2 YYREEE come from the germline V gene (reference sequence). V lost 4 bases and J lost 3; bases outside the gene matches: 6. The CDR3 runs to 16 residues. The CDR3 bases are TGTGCCAGCAGCCGTGGACTAGCGGGGAGTACAGATACGCAGTATTTT. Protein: CASSRGLAGSTDTQYF.

CDR3 amino acids: CATSRDRGNQETQYF. The CDR3 bases are TGTGCCACCAGCAGAGATCGCGGGAACCAAGAGACCCAGTACTTC. The rearrangement uses TRBV15 and TRBJ2-5; TRBD2 is a possible D gene (6 bases). V lost 0 bases and J 0 bases, leaving 8 bases between the germline ends. The CDR3 length is 15 residues. Germline-derived CDR1 and CDR2 are LNHNV and YYDKDF (reference sequence). The full variable domain, completed using reference TRBV15 and TRBJ2-5, is DAMVIQNPRYQVTQFGKPVTLSCSQTLNHNVMYWYQQKSSQAPKLLFHYYDKDFNNEADTPDNFQSRRPNTSFCFLDIRSPGLGDTAMYLCATSRDRGNQETQYFGPGTRLLVL.

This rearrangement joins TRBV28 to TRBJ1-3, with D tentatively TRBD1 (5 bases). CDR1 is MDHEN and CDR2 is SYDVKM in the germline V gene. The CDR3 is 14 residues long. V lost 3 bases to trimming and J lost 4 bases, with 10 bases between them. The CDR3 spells CASSLREGGNTIYF. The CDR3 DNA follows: TGTGCCAGCAGTTTGAGGGAGGGGGGAAACACCATATATTTT.

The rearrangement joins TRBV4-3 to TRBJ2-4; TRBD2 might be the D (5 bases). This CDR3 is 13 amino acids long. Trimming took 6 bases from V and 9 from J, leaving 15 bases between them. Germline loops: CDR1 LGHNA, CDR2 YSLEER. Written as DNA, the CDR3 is TGCGCCAGCAGTAGAGACATGGGAGTCATTCAGTACTTC. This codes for CASSRDMGVIQYF.

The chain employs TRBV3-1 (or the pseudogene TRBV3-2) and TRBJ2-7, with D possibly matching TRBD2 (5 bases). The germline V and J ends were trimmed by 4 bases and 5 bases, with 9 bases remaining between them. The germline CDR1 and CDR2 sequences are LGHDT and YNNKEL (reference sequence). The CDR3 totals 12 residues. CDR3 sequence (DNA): TGTGCCAGCAGCCGGACTGTCGACGAGCAGTACTTC. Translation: CASSRTVDEQYF.

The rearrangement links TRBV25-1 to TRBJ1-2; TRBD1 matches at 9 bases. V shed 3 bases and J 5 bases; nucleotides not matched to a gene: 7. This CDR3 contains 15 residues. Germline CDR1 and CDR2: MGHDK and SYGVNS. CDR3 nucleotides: TGTGCCAGCAGTGACCCGGGACAGGGCTCATATGGCTACACCTTC. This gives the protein CASSDPGQGSYGYTF.

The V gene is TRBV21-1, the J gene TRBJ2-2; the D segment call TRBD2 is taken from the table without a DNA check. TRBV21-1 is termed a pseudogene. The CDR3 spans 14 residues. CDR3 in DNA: TGTGCCAGCAGGAGAGCGGGAGAGACCGGGGAGCTGTTTTTT. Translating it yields CASRRAGETGELFF.

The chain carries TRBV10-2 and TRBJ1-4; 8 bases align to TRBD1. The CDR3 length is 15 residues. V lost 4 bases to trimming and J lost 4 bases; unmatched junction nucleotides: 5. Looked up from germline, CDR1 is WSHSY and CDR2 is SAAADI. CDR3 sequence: CASSGQGTSNEKLFF. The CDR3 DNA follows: TGCGCCAGCAGTGGACAGGGGACAAGTAATGAAAAACTGTTTTTT.

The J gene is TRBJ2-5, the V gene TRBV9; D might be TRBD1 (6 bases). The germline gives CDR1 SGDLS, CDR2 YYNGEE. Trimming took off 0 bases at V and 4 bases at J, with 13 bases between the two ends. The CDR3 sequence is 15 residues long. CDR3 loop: CASSVENSRGETQYF. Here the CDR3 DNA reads TGTGCCAGCAGCGTAGAAAATAGCAGGGGAGAGACCCAGTACTTC.

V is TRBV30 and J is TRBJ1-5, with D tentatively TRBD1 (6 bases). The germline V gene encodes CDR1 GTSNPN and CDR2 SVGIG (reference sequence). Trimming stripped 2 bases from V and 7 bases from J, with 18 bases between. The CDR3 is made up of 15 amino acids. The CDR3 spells CAWSTGGGQTQPQHF. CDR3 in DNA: TGTGCCTGGAGTACGGGCGGGGGGCAAACCCAGCCCCAGCATTTT.

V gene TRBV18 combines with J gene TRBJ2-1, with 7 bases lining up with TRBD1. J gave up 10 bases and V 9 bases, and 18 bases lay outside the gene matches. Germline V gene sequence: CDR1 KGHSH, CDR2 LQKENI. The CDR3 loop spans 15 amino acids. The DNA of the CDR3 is TGTGCCAGAGGGGGCCCGGTTTTAGGGTCATGGGAGCAGTTCTTC. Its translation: CARGGPVLGSWEQFF.

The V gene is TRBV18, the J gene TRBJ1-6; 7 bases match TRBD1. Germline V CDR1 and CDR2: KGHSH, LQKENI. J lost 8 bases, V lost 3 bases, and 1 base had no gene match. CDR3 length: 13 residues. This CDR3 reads CASSPTGDSPLHF. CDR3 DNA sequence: TGTGCCAGCTCACCTACAGGGGATTCACCCCTCCACTTT.

The CDR3: CASSQDKGVGDRAYEQYF. The DNA of the CDR3 is TGTGCCAGCAGCCAAGATAAAGGAGTTGGGGACAGAGCCTACGAGCAGTACTTC. The chain is built from TRBV4-2 and TRBJ2-7; 7 bases fit TRBD1. The CDR3 totals 18 residues. Germline V gene lookup returns CDR1 LGHNA and CDR2 YNFKEQ. Trimming removed 0 bases from V and 2 bases from J; junction bases left unmatched: 13.

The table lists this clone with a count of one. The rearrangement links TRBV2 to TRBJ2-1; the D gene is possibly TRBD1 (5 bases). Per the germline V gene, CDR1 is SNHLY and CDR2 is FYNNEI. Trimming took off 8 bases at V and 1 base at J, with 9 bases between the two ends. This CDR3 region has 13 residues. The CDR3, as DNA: TGTGCCAGCGGGGCCGGGTCCTACAATGAGCAGTTCTTC. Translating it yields CASGAGSYNEQFF.

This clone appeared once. The CDR3 is CASSPRTGVTEAFF. In nucleotides, the CDR3 is TGTGCCAGCAGCCCGCGGACAGGGGTCACTGAAGCTTTCTTT. J is TRBJ1-1 and V is TRBV9; 9 bases align to TRBD1. With V trimmed by 4 bases and J by 4 bases, 5 bases remained unmatched. The CDR3 has 14 amino acids. Germline CDR1 and CDR2: SGDLS and YYNGEE. Variable domain in full (rest from reference TRBV9 and TRBJ1-1): DSGVTQTPKHLITATGQRVTLRCSPRSGDLSVYWYQQSLDQGLQFLIQYYNGEERAKGNILERFSAQQFPDLHSELNLSSLELGDSALYFCASSPRTGVTEAFFGQGTRLTVV.

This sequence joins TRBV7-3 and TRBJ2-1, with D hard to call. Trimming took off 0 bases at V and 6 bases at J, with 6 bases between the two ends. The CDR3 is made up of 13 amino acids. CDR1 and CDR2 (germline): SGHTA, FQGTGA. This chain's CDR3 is CASSLTLSNEQFF. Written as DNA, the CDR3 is TGTGCCAGCAGCTTAACGCTCAGCAATGAGCAGTTCTTC.

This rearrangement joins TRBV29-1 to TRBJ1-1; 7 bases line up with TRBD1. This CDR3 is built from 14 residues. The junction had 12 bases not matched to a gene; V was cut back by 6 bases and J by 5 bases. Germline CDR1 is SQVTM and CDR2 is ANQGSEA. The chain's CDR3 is CSVMGQTSRTEAFF. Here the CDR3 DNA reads TGCAGCGTGATGGGACAGACTTCGAGGACTGAAGCTTTCTTT.

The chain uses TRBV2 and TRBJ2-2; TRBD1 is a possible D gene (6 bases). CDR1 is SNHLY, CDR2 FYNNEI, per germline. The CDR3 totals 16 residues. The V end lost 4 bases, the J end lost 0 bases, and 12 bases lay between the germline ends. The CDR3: CASSGEAGANTGELFF. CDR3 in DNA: TGTGCCAGCAGTGGAGAGGCAGGGGCGAACACCGGGGAGCTGTTTTTT.

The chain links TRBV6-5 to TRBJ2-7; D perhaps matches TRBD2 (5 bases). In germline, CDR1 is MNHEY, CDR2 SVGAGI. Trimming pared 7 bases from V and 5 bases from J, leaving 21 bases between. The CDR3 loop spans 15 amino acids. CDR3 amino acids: CASTPGGSRADEQYF. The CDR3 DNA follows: TGTGCCAGCACTCCCGGAGGCTCTCGAGCCGACGAGCAGTACTTC.

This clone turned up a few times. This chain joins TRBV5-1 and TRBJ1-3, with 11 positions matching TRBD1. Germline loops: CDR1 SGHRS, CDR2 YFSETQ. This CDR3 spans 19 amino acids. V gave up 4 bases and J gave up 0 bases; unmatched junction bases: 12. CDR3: CASSKGDGQGAGSGNTIYF. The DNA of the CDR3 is TGCGCCAGCAGCAAAGGGGACGGACAGGGGGCAGGCTCTGGAAACACCATATATTTT. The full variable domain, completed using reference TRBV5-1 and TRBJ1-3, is KAGVTQTPRYLIKTRGQQVTLSCSPISGHRSVSWYQQTPGQGLQFLFEYFSETQRNKGNFPGRFSGRQFSNSRSEMNVSTLELGDSALYLCASSKGDGQGAGSGNTIYFGEGSWLTVV.

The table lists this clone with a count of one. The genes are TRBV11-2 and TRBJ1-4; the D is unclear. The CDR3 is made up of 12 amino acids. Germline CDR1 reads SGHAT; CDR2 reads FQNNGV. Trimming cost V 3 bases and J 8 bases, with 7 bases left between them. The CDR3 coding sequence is TGTGCCAGCAGCTTGGGCCGGGAAAAACTGTTTTTT. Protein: CASSLGREKLFF. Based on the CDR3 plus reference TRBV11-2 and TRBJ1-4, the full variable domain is EAGVAQSPRYKIIEKRQSVAFWCNPISGHATLYWYQQILGQGPKLLIQFQNNGVVDDSQLPKDRFSAERLKGVDSTLKIQPAKLEDSAVYLCASSLGREKLFFGSGTQLSVL.

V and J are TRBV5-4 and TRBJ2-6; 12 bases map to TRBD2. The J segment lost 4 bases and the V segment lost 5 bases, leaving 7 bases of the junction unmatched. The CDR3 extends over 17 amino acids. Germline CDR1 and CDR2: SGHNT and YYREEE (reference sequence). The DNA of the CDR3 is TGTGCCAGCAGTAGACTAGCGGGAGCGTCAGGGGCCAACGTCCTGACTTTC. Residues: CASSRLAGASGANVLTF.